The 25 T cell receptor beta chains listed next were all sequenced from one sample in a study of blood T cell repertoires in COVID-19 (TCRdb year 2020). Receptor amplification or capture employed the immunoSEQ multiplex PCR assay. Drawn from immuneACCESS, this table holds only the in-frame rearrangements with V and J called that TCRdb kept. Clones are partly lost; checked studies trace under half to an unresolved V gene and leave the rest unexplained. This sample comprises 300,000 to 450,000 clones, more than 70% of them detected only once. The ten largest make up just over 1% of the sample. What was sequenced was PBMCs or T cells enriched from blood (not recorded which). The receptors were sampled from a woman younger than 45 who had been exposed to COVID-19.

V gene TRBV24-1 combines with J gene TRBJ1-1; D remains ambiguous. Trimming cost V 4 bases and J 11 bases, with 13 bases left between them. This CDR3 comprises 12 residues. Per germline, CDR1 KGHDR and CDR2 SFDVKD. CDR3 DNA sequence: TGTGCCACCAGTGACCCCACTTCTCGGGCTTTCTTT. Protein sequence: CATSDPTSRAFF.

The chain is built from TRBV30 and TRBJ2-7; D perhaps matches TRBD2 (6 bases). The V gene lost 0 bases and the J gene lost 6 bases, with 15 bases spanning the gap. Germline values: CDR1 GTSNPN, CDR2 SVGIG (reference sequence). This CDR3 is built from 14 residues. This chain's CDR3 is CAWSVVLTRGEQYF. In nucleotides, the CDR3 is TGTGCCTGGAGTGTTGTGTTGACTAGGGGCGAGCAGTACTTC.

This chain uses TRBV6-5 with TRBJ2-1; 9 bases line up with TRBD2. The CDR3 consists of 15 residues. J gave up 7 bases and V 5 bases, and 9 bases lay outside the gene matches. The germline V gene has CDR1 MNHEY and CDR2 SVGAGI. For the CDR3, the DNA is TGTGCCAGCAGTAGACAGTGGGCGGGAGGGAATGAGCAGTTCTTC. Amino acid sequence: CASSRQWAGGNEQFF.

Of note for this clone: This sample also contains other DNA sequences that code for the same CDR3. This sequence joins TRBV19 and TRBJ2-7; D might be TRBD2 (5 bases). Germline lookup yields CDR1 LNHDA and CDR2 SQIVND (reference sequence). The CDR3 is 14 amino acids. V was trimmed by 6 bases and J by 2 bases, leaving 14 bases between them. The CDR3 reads CASSLRAGAYEQYF. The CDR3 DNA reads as TGTGCCAGTAGCTTGAGGGCCGGGGCCTACGAGCAGTACTTC.

CDR3 loop: CASSFYRGQGKLFF. The DNA for the CDR3 is TGTGCCAGCAGTTTCTACAGGGGGCAGGGGAAACTGTTTTTT. The rearrangement links TRBV28 to TRBJ1-4; 9 bases are a match to TRBD1. Germline-derived CDR1 and CDR2 are MDHEN and SYDVKM. After removal of 3 bases from V and 11 bases from J, the junction contained 7 bases not matched to a gene. This CDR3 contains 14 residues.

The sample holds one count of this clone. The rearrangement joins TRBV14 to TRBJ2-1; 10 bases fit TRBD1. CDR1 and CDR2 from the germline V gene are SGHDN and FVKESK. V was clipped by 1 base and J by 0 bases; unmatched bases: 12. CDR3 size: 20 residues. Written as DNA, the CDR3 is TGTGCCAGCAGCCAAGGGACAGGGGGAAGGGCCACCACCTCCTACAATGAGCAGTTCTTC. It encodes CASSQGTGGRATTSYNEQFF.

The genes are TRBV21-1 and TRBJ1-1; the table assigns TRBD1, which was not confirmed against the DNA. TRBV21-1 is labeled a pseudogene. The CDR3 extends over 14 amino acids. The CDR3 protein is CASSEGQKNTEAFF. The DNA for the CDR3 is TGTGCCAGCAGCGAAGGACAGAAGAACACTGAAGCTTTCTTT.

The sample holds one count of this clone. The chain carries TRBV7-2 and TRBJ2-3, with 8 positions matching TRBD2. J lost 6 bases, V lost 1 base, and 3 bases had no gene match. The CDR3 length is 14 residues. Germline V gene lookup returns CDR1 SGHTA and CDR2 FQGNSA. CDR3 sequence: CASSLGTSPDTQYF. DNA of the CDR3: TGTGCCAGCAGCTTAGGGACTAGCCCGGATACGCAGTATTTT.

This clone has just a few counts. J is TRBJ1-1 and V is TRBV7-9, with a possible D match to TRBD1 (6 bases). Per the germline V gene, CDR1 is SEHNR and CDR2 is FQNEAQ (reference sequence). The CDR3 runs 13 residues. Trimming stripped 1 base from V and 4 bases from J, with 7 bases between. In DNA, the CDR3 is TGTGCCAGCAGCTTAGGACAGGCCACTGAAGCTTTCTTT. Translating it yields CASSLGQATEAFF.

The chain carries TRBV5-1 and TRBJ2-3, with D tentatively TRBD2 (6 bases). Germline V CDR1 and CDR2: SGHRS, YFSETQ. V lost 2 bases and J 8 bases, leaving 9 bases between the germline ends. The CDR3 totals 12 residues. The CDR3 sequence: CASSLGLTTQYF. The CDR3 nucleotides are TGCGCCAGCAGCTTAGGACTAACTACGCAGTATTTT.

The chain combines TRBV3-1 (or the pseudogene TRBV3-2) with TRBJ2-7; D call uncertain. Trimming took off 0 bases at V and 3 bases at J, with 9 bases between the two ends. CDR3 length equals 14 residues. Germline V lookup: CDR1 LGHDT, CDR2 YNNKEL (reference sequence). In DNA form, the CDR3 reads TGTGCCAGCAGCCAAGATAACAGTAACTACGAGCAGTACTTC. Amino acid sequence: CASSQDNSNYEQYF.

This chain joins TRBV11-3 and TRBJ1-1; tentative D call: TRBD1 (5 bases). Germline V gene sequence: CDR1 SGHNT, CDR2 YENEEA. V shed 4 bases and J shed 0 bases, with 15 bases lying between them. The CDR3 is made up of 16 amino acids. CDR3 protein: CASSSTHRGVNTEAFF. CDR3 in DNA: TGTGCCAGCAGCTCAACTCACCGGGGGGTGAACACTGAAGCTTTCTTT.

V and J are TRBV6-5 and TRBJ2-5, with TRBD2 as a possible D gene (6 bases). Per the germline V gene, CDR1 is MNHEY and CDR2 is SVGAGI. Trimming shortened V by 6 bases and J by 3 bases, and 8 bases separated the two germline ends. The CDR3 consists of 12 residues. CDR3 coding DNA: TGTGCCAGCAGCCGCGGGGAAGAGACCCAGTACTTC. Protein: CASSRGEETQYF.

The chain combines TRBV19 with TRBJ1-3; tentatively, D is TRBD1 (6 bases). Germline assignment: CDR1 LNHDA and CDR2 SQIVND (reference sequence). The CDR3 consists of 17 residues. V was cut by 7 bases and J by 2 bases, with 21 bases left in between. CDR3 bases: TGTGCCAGTAAGTCCCGTCGACAGGCTCAGGCTGGAAACACCATATATTTT. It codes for CASKSRRQAQAGNTIYF.

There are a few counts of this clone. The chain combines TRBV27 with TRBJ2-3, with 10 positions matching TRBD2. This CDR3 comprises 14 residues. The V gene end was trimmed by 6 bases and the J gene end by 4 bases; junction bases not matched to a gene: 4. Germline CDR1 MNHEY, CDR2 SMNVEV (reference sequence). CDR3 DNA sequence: TGTGCCAGCAGCCCAGCGGGAGGGGCAGATACGCAGTATTTT. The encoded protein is CASSPAGGADTQYF.

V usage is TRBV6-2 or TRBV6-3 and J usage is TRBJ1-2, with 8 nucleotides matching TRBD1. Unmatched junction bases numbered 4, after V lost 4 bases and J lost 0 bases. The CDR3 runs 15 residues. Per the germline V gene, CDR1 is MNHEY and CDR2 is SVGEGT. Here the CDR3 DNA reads TGTGCCAGCAGTTTGGACAGGGTCGCTAACTATGGCTACACCTTC. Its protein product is CASSLDRVANYGYTF.

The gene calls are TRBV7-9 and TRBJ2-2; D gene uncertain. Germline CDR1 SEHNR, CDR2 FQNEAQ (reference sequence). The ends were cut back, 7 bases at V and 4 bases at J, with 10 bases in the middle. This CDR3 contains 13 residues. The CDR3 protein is CASMADFTGELFF. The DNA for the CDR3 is TGTGCCAGCATGGCGGATTTCACCGGGGAGCTGTTTTTT.

The CDR3 DNA is TGTGCCAGCAGCCCCACCGGGACAGGGGGCACCGGGGAGCTGTTTTTT. Protein sequence: CASSPTGTGGTGELFF. The V and J genes are TRBV7-9 and TRBJ2-2; TRBD1 agrees at 11 bases. The CDR3 has 16 amino acids. The ends lost 5 bases at V and 4 bases at J; junction bases unmatched: 6. The germline V gene encodes CDR1 SEHNR and CDR2 FQNEAQ (reference sequence).

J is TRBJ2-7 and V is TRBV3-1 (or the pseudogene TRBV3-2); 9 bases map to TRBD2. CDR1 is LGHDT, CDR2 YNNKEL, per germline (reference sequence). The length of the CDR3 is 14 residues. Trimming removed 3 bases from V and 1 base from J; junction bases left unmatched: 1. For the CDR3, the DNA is TGTGCCAGCAGCCATAGCGGGAGATCCTACGAGCAGTACTTC. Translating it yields CASSHSGRSYEQYF.

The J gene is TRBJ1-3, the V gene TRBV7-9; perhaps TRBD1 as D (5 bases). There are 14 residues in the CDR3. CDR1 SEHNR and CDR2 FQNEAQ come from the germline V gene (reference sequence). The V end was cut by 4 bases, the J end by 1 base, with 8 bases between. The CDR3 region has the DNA TGTGCCAGCAGCTCAGGGTTGTCTGGAAACACCATATATTTT. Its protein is CASSSGLSGNTIYF. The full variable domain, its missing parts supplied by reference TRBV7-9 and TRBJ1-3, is DTGVSQNPRHKITKRGQNVTFRCDPISEHNRLYWYRQTLGQGPEFLTYFQNEAQLEKSRLLSDRFSAERPKGSFSTLEIQRTEQGDSAMYLCASSSGLSGNTIYFGEGSWLTVV.

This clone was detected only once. For the CDR3, the DNA is TGTGCCAGCAGACCCGAGACAGGATTTCTCTATGGCTACACCTTC. It specifies CASRPETGFLYGYTF. The chain has TRBV27 and TRBJ1-2, with D maybe TRBD1 (6 bases). The germline CDR1 and CDR2 sequences are MNHEY and SMNVEV (reference sequence). CDR3 size: 15 residues. Trimming took off 6 bases at V and 4 bases at J, with 18 bases between the two ends.

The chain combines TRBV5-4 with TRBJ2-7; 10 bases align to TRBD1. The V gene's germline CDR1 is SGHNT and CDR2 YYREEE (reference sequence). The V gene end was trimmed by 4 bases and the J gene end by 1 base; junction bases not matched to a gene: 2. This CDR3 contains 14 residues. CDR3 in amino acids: CASSRDRGSYEQYF. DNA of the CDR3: TGTGCCAGCAGCCGGGACAGGGGATCCTACGAGCAGTACTTC.

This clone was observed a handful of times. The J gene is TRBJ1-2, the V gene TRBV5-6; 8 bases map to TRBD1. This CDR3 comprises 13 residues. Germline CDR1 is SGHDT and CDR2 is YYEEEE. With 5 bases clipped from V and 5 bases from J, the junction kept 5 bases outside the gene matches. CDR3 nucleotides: TGTGCCAGCAGGTCCGGGACAGGATATGGCTACACCTTC. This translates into CASRSGTGYGYTF.

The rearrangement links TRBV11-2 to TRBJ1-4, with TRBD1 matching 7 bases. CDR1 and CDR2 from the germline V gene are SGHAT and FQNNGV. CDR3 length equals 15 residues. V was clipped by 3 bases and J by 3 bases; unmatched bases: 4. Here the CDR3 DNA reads TGTGCCAGCAGCTTGGGACAGAGACCTAATGAAAAACTGTTTTTT. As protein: CASSLGQRPNEKLFF. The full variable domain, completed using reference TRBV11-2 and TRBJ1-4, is EAGVAQSPRYKIIEKRQSVAFWCNPISGHATLYWYQQILGQGPKLLIQFQNNGVVDDSQLPKDRFSAERLKGVDSTLKIQPAKLEDSAVYLCASSLGQRPNEKLFFGSGTQLSVL.

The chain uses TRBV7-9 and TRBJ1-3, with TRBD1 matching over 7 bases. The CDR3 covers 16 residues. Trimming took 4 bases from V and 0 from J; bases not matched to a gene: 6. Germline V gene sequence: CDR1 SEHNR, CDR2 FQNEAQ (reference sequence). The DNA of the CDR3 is TGTGCCAGCAGCTCAACCGGGACAGCCTCTGGAAACACCATATATTTT. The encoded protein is CASSSTGTASGNTIYF.